The 24 T cell receptor beta chains below were found in one sample sequenced in a study of blood T cell repertoires in COVID-19. Produced via immunoSEQ multiplex PCR; TCRdb's table is partial and in-frame only. The repertoire consists of 300,000 to 400,000 clones, with 85% occurring once and the leading ten covering about 2%. The sequencing input was PBMCs or T cells enriched from blood (not recorded which). Receptor source: a woman under 40 who had been exposed to COVID-19.

This clone appeared a single time. The chain combines TRBV24-1 with TRBJ2-6, with D possibly TRBD2 on 6 matching bases. Per germline, CDR1 KGHDR and CDR2 SFDVKD. This CDR3 has 17 residues. V was shortened by 9 bases and J by 0 bases, with 17 bases between the two germline ends. The CDR3 loop reads CATDTGVFVSGANVLTF. CDR3 nucleotides: TGTGCCACCGACACGGGGGTCTTCGTCTCTGGGGCCAACGTCCTGACTTTC.

This chain joins TRBV24-1 and TRBJ2-7; possibly TRBD2 for D (5 bases). V lost 3 bases, J lost 8 bases, and 10 bases lay in between. The V gene's germline CDR1 is KGHDR and CDR2 SFDVKD. This CDR3 spans 12 amino acids. CDR3 nucleotide sequence: TGTGCCACCAGTGATCCGCCGGGAAAGCAGTACTTC. Its protein is CATSDPPGKQYF.

The chain recombines TRBV6-4 with TRBJ1-1; unclear D gene. From germline, CDR1 is MRHNA and CDR2 SNTAGT. Trimming took 0 bases from V and 2 from J, leaving 16 bases between them. The CDR3 extends over 17 amino acids. CDR3 nucleotide sequence: TGTGCCAGCAGTGACTCGGGCAGCCTAAGAATCAACACTGAAGCTTTCTTT. Translation gives CASSDSGSLRINTEAFF.

The chain recombines TRBV5-6 with TRBJ2-3, with D maybe TRBD2 (5 bases). V was pared by 0 bases and J by 0 bases, with 5 bases between. Germline V gene lookup returns CDR1 SGHDT and CDR2 YYEEEE. The CDR3 covers 14 residues. The DNA for the CDR3 is TGTGCCAGCAGCTTGGCGGGGAGCACAGATACGCAGTATTTT. Encoded protein: CASSLAGSTDTQYF. Filled out from reference TRBV5-6 and TRBJ2-3, the complete variable domain reads DAGVTQSPTHLIKTRGQQVTLRCSPKSGHDTVSWYQQALGQGPQFIFQYYEEEERQRGNFPDRFSGHQFPNYSSELNVNALLLGDSALYLCASSLAGSTDTQYFGPGTRLTVL.

The chain employs TRBV28 and TRBJ1-4; possibly TRBD1 for D (6 bases). Trimming pared 5 bases from V and 6 bases from J, leaving 22 bases between. This CDR3 comprises 17 residues. Per the germline V gene, CDR1 is MDHEN and CDR2 is SYDVKM. The CDR3 loop reads CASSKYLSGVGYEKLFF. CDR3 sequence (DNA): TGTGCCAGCAGTAAATACCTTTCAGGGGTTGGGTATGAAAAACTGTTTTTT.

This chain joins TRBV9 and TRBJ2-7; 7 bases align to TRBD2. Losses at the gene ends were 3 bases for V and 1 base for J; bases not matched to a gene: 1. Germline loops: CDR1 SGDLS, CDR2 YYNGEE. The CDR3 covers 13 residues. The chain's CDR3 is CASSASGSYEQYF. The CDR3 nucleotides read TGTGCCAGCAGCGCTAGCGGTTCCTACGAGCAGTACTTC.

The V and J genes are TRBV5-4 and TRBJ2-1, with a weak D call TRBD2 (5 bases). This CDR3 contains 14 residues. Trimming took off 3 bases at V and 4 bases at J, with 11 bases between the two ends. CDR1 is SGHNT, CDR2 YYREEE, per germline (reference sequence). CDR3 protein: CASSSPGIYNEQFF. The DNA of the CDR3 is TGTGCCAGCAGCTCCCCGGGAATTTACAATGAGCAGTTCTTC. The whole variable domain, remainder taken from reference TRBV5-4 and TRBJ2-1, is ETGVTQSPTHLIKTRGQQVTLRCSSQSGHNTVSWYQQALGQGPQFIFQYYREEENGRGNFPPRFSGLQFPNYSSELNVNALELDDSALYLCASSSPGIYNEQFFGPGTRLTVL.

The CDR3 spells CASSLTGTSGYNEQFF. In DNA form, the CDR3 reads TGCGCCAGCAGCTTGACCGGGACTAGCGGATACAATGAGCAGTTCTTC. The J gene is TRBJ2-1, the V gene TRBV5-1; the match to TRBD2 covers 11 bases. The length of the CDR3 is 16 residues. V lost 1 base to trimming and J lost 4 bases; unmatched junction nucleotides: 4. Germline CDR1 SGHRS, CDR2 YFSETQ.

The chain employs TRBV28 and TRBJ2-1; 8 nucleotides match TRBD2. The trim removed 6 bases at V and 0 bases at J, leaving 10 bases unmatched. From germline, CDR1 is MDHEN and CDR2 SYDVKM. The CDR3 extends over 17 amino acids. The CDR3 sequence: CASSPTGGARSYNEQFF. As DNA, the CDR3 is TGTGCCAGCAGCCCGACCGGGGGGGCCCGCTCCTACAATGAGCAGTTCTTC.

The V and J genes are TRBV30 and TRBJ1-6; D is undetermined. Trimming removed 8 bases at V and 5 bases at J, with 10 bases between. The length of the CDR3 is 12 residues. In germline, CDR1 is GTSNPN, CDR2 SVGIG (reference sequence). The CDR3 is CAAVSNNSPLHF. CDR3 in DNA: TGTGCCGCGGTCAGTAATAATTCACCCCTCCACTTT.

V is TRBV5-1 and J is TRBJ2-5; D is ambiguous. Trimming removed 6 bases from V and 5 bases from J, with 8 bases in between. This CDR3 is 11 amino acids long. The germline V gene has CDR1 SGHRS and CDR2 YFSETQ. CDR3 bases: TGCGCCAGCATGGGCATGGAGACCCAGTACTTC. As protein: CASMGMETQYF.

The J gene is TRBJ1-3, the V gene TRBV3-1 (or the pseudogene TRBV3-2); D is unresolved. Germline CDR1 and CDR2: LGHDT and YNNKEL (reference sequence). V was pared by 5 bases and J by 6 bases, with 8 bases between. CDR3 length: 12 residues. The CDR3 coding sequence is TGTGCCAGCAGCACAGTACAAAACACCATATATTTT. Protein: CASSTVQNTIYF.

Regarding this clone: This specimen includes other DNA sequences encoding the same CDR3. This chain connects TRBV28 to TRBJ2-7, with 9 bases matching TRBD1. In germline, CDR1 is MDHEN, CDR2 SYDVKM. The CDR3 covers 15 residues. The ends lost 4 bases at V and 2 bases at J; junction bases unmatched: 6. CDR3 protein: CASSSPGQGAYEQYF. The CDR3 region has the DNA TGTGCCAGCAGTTCTCCGGGACAGGGCGCCTACGAGCAGTACTTC.

This chain links TRBV5-6 with TRBJ1-5; a weak D match, TRBD1 (6 bases). CDR3 size: 15 residues. Germline assignment: CDR1 SGHDT and CDR2 YYEEEE. V was shortened by 6 bases and J by 2 bases, with 15 bases between the two germline ends. CDR3 loop: CASNTAGGGNQPQHF. Here the CDR3 DNA reads TGTGCCAGCAATACGGCGGGGGGCGGCAATCAGCCCCAGCATTTT.

This chain links TRBV11-3 with TRBJ2-7; 7 bases map to TRBD1. CDR1 is SGHNT and CDR2 is YENEEA in the germline V gene. The CDR3 covers 13 residues. With 5 bases clipped from V and 5 bases from J, the junction kept 6 bases outside the gene matches. The CDR3 sequence is CASSQGQPNEQYF. CDR3 bases: TGTGCCAGCAGCCAGGGACAGCCGAACGAGCAGTACTTC.

The V call is TRBV6-1, the J call TRBJ1-2; unclear D gene. V was cut by 0 bases and J by 5 bases, with 10 bases left in between. The CDR3 length is 14 residues. Germline V lookup: CDR1 MNHNS, CDR2 SASEGT. The CDR3 bases are TGTGCCAGCAGTGAAGCGCATCCCGGGTATGGCTACACCTTC. Translating it yields CASSEAHPGYGYTF.

The V and J genes are TRBV3-1 (or the pseudogene TRBV3-2) and TRBJ2-3; 8 bases line up with TRBD2. CDR1 and CDR2 from the germline V gene are LGHDT and YNNKEL (reference sequence). The J segment lost 3 bases and the V segment lost 4 bases, leaving 6 bases of the junction unmatched. The CDR3 is 15 amino acids. The CDR3 loop reads CASSRISGGTDTQYF. Here the CDR3 DNA reads TGTGCCAGCAGCCGTATATCGGGGGGGACAGATACGCAGTATTTT.

In DNA form, the CDR3 reads TGTGCCAGCAGCCAAGGCGTCAGGGGGAGTGGGGGTATTTATAGCAATCAGCCCCAGCATTTT. It is translated as CASSQGVRGSGGIYSNQPQHF. V usage is TRBV4-2 and J usage is TRBJ1-5, with TRBD1 identical over 7 bases. There are 21 residues in the CDR3. Germline V gene sequence: CDR1 LGHNA, CDR2 YNFKEQ. V trimming: 1 base; J trimming: 0 bases; junction bases outside the gene matches: 18.

This clone has only a few counts. The gene calls are TRBV5-1 and TRBJ1-6, with 10 nucleotides matching TRBD1. J gave up 9 bases and V 4 bases, and 7 bases lay outside the gene matches. The germline CDR1 and CDR2 sequences are SGHRS and YFSETQ. The CDR3 loop spans 15 amino acids. The CDR3 DNA follows: TGCGCCAGCAGCCGAGAGGGACAGGGGAGTTCACCCCTCCACTTT. This encodes CASSREGQGSSPLHF.

The rearrangement joins TRBV5-6 to TRBJ1-2; TRBD1 matches at 10 bases. V lost 0 bases, J lost 4 bases, and 6 bases stayed unmatched. Germline V lookup: CDR1 SGHDT, CDR2 YYEEEE. This CDR3 has 16 residues. CDR3 loop: CASSLGSGQGPYGYTF. CDR3 coding DNA: TGTGCCAGCAGCTTGGGCTCGGGACAGGGGCCCTATGGCTACACCTTC.

In its sample, this clone was seen a few times. The V gene is TRBV28, the J gene TRBJ1-3, with D uncertain. The CDR3 covers 14 residues. Germline CDR1 is MDHEN and CDR2 is SYDVKM. The ends were cut back, 3 bases at V and 0 bases at J, with 6 bases in the middle. DNA for the CDR3: TGTGCCAGCAGTTTCCTCCTCTCTGGAAACACCATATATTTT. Translation: CASSFLLSGNTIYF.

The J gene is TRBJ1-4, the V gene TRBV28; TRBD1 matches at 11 bases. The germline gives CDR1 MDHEN, CDR2 SYDVKM. The CDR3 has 13 amino acids. V shed 10 bases, J shed 6 bases, and the junction held 4 bases outside the gene matches. The CDR3 here is CAIGQGADEKLFF. CDR3 nucleotides: TGTGCCATTGGACAGGGGGCGGATGAAAAACTGTTTTTT.

The chain combines TRBV5-1 with TRBJ2-2, with D possibly TRBD1 on 6 matching bases. The germline V gene has CDR1 SGHRS and CDR2 YFSETQ. V lost 4 bases to trimming and J lost 1 base, with 20 bases between them. The CDR3 consists of 18 residues. Here the CDR3 reads CASSLILQGLQNTGELFF. As DNA, the CDR3 is TGCGCCAGCAGCCTAATACTTCAGGGGTTACAGAACACCGGGGAGCTGTTTTTT. Using reference TRBV5-1 and TRBJ2-2 for the parts outside the CDR3, the full variable domain is KAGVTQTPRYLIKTRGQQVTLSCSPISGHRSVSWYQQTPGQGLQFLFEYFSETQRNKGNFPGRFSGRQFSNSRSEMNVSTLELGDSALYLCASSLILQGLQNTGELFFGEGSRLTVL.

V is TRBV7-6 and J is TRBJ1-3; D gene ambiguous. Germline V gene sequence: CDR1 SGHVS, CDR2 FNYEAQ. This CDR3 spans 16 amino acids. With 4 bases removed from V and 2 bases from J, the gap between germline ends came to 15 bases. CDR3 in amino acids: CASSSSPPYAGNTIYF. The CDR3 DNA reads as TGTGCCAGCAGCTCTTCCCCGCCCTACGCTGGAAACACCATATATTTT.